Each of the 25 T cell receptor beta chains below was sequenced from the same sample in a study of blood T cell repertoires in COVID-19. Generated by immunoSEQ multiplex PCR, the TCRdb table keeps only in-frame clones and is missing some. The sample comprises 250,000 or so clones, roughly 80% of which are singletons, and 4.2% rests with the top ten. Sequenced material: peripheral blood. The source is a man aged 55 to 69 with acute or convalescent COVID-19.

The V gene is TRBV15, the J gene TRBJ2-1; possible D gene TRBD2, 5 bases. Germline assignment: CDR1 LNHNV and CDR2 YYDKDF (reference sequence). The CDR3 extends over 15 amino acids. Trimming cost V 3 bases and J 6 bases, with 15 bases left between them. The CDR3 reads CATSRDLAMGNEQFF. The DNA of the CDR3 is TGTGCCACCAGCAGGGACTTAGCGATGGGCAATGAGCAGTTCTTC. Supplemented by reference TRBV15 and TRBJ2-1, the full variable domain reads DAMVIQNPRYQVTQFGKPVTLSCSQTLNHNVMYWYQQKSSQAPKLLFHYYDKDFNNEADTPDNFQSRRPNTSFCFLDIRSPGLGDTAMYLCATSRDLAMGNEQFFGPGTRLTVL.

This rearrangement joins TRBV10-3 to TRBJ2-1, with TRBD2 identical over 12 bases. V dropped 8 bases and J dropped 7; count of bases not matched to a gene: 9. Per germline, CDR1 ENHRY and CDR2 SYGVKD. The CDR3 has 15 residues. The CDR3 DNA follows: TGTGCCATCGGCCTAGCGGGAGGGCCGAGGAATGAGCAGTTCTTC. Translation gives CAIGLAGGPRNEQFF.

CDR3 nucleotide sequence: TGCGCCAGCAGACAGACTAGCGGGGCAGAGACCCAGTACTTC. As protein: CASRQTSGAETQYF. V is TRBV5-1 and J is TRBJ2-5; the match to TRBD2 covers 11 bases. Trimming at V came to 5 bases and at J to 4 bases, leaving 4 bases not matched to a gene. The CDR3 spans 14 residues. Germline values: CDR1 SGHRS, CDR2 YFSETQ.

The V call is TRBV28, the J call TRBJ1-1; no definite D call. Trimming pared 6 bases from V and 3 bases from J, leaving 14 bases between. The CDR3 is 14 residues long. Germline-derived CDR1 and CDR2 are MDHEN and SYDVKM. The CDR3 sequence is CASRGDNLYTEAFF. Here the CDR3 DNA reads TGTGCCAGCAGGGGTGACAATTTGTACACTGAAGCTTTCTTT.

V usage is TRBV4-2 and J usage is TRBJ1-4; 7 bases are shared with TRBD1. Germline-derived CDR1 and CDR2 are LGHNA and YNFKEQ. V shed 3 bases, J shed 4 bases, and the junction held 17 bases outside the gene matches. This CDR3 comprises 19 residues. CDR3 sequence: CASSQDTGARWLGNEKLFF. The CDR3 DNA sequence: TGTGCCAGCAGCCAGGATACAGGGGCGAGGTGGTTAGGTAATGAAAAACTGTTTTTT.

CDR3: CASSHSTGASTDTQYF. The CDR3 DNA reads TGTGCCAGCAGCCATAGTACAGGGGCAAGCACAGATACGCAGTATTTT. V and J are TRBV4-2 and TRBJ2-3, with 7 bases aligning to TRBD1. CDR1 is LGHNA and CDR2 is YNFKEQ in the germline V gene. CDR3 length: 16 residues. V was clipped by 3 bases and J by 0 bases; unmatched bases: 6.

A few counts support this clone. The chain has TRBV4-3 and TRBJ2-7; D is ambiguous. This CDR3 spans 15 amino acids. The germline CDR1 and CDR2 sequences are LGHNA and YSLEER. Trimming took off 4 bases at V and 2 bases at J, with 15 bases between the two ends. The CDR3 nucleotides read TGCGCCAGCAGCCTAGAAATGGTCGGTACCTACGAGCAGTACTTC. It codes for CASSLEMVGTYEQYF.

The rearrangement uses TRBV11-3 and TRBJ2-7, with D unclear. This CDR3 has 14 residues. The germline V gene has CDR1 SGHNT and CDR2 YENEEA. Trimming took 1 base from V and 2 from J, leaving 9 bases between them. The CDR3 DNA is TGTGCCAGCAGCTTAGGTATCCCCCCCTACGAGCAGTACTTC. It yields the protein CASSLGIPPYEQYF. Based on the CDR3 plus reference TRBV11-3 and TRBJ2-7, the full variable domain is EAGVVQSPRYKIIEKKQPVAFWCNPISGHNTLYWYLQNLGQGPELLIRYENEEAVDDSQLPKDRFSAERLKGVDSTLKIQPAELGDSAVYLCASSLGIPPYEQYFGPGTRLTVT.

This clone appeared a single time. The V call is TRBV3-1 (or the pseudogene TRBV3-2), the J call TRBJ1-4, with TRBD1 matching over 7 bases. V was pared by 2 bases and J by 5 bases, with 5 bases of the junction left unmatched. The V gene's germline CDR1 is LGHDT and CDR2 YNNKEL (reference sequence). The CDR3 length is 15 residues. The CDR3 coding sequence is TGTGCCAGCAGCCAAAGGACAGGAGGGAATGAAAAACTGTTTTTT. This codes for CASSQRTGGNEKLFF.

The chain is built from TRBV4-3 and TRBJ1-4; tentatively, D is TRBD1 (5 bases). V lost 2 bases to trimming and J lost 4 bases, with 11 bases between them. The germline CDR1 and CDR2 sequences are LGHNA and YSLEER. The CDR3 loop spans 15 amino acids. In DNA form, the CDR3 reads TGCGCCAGCAGCCAACGGCAGGGAAATAATGAAAAACTGTTTTTT. Protein: CASSQRQGNNEKLFF.

This clone came up a few times. V gene TRBV7-9 combines with J gene TRBJ2-1; 12 nucleotides align to TRBD2. CDR1 and CDR2 (germline): SEHNR, FQNEAQ (reference sequence). This CDR3 is 19 amino acids long. With V trimmed by 2 bases and J by 0 bases, 8 bases remained unmatched. CDR3 coding DNA: TGTGCCAGCAGCTTACATCTAGCGGGGGGGAATCGCTCCTACAATGAGCAGTTCTTC. It is translated as CASSLHLAGGNRSYNEQFF.

The V call is TRBV5-1, the J call TRBJ2-7; 9 bases match TRBD1. Trimming cost V 3 bases and J 2 bases; bases outside gene matches: 6. Germline CDR1 is SGHRS and CDR2 is YFSETQ. CDR3 size: 15 residues. CDR3 sequence: CASSSWTGVPYEQYF. The CDR3 coding sequence is TGCGCCAGCAGCTCCTGGACAGGGGTCCCCTACGAGCAGTACTTC.

The V gene is TRBV7-3, the J gene TRBJ2-7, with 7 nucleotides matching TRBD2. Per the germline V gene, CDR1 is SGHTA and CDR2 is FQGTGA. This CDR3 spans 15 amino acids. V lost 4 bases and J lost 3; bases outside the gene matches: 9. CDR3 sequence reads: CASSSASGGIYEQYF. The DNA of the CDR3 is TGTGCCAGCAGCTCCGCCTCGGGGGGAATCTACGAGCAGTACTTC.

The chain has TRBV7-3 and TRBJ1-1; D might be TRBD1 (6 bases). The V end was cut by 5 bases, the J end by 0 bases, with 13 bases between. Germline V gene sequence: CDR1 SGHTA, CDR2 FQGTGA. CDR3 length: 15 amino acids. In nucleotides, the CDR3 is TGTGCCAGCAGCCCAGGGGTCAGGATGAACACTGAAGCTTTCTTT. Its protein is CASSPGVRMNTEAFF.

This chain connects TRBV19 to TRBJ2-1; tentative D call: TRBD2 (6 bases). The germline V gene encodes CDR1 LNHDA and CDR2 SQIVND (reference sequence). This CDR3 is built from 17 residues. V shed 4 bases and J shed 0 bases, with 16 bases lying between them. The CDR3 loop is CASSTQHGGSSYNEQFF. DNA for the CDR3: TGTGCCAGTAGTACACAGCACGGGGGTAGCTCCTACAATGAGCAGTTCTTC.

The chain is built from TRBV4-1 and TRBJ1-5, with 9 bases lining up with TRBD1. The CDR3 contains 14 residues. CDR1 is MGHRA, CDR2 YSYEKL, per germline. Trimming removed 4 bases from V and 11 bases from J; junction bases left unmatched: 9. In DNA, the CDR3 is TGCGCCAGCAGCCCTCTGGGACAGGGAAGGACCCAGCATTTT. It is translated as CASSPLGQGRTQHF.

The rearrangement links TRBV9 to TRBJ2-1; 8 nucleotides line up with TRBD2. CDR1 and CDR2 (germline): SGDLS, YYNGEE. V dropped 4 bases and J dropped 10; count of bases not matched to a gene: 10. The CDR3 spans 14 residues. Here the CDR3 reads CASSPIAGPTEQFF. The CDR3 region has the DNA TGTGCCAGCAGCCCAATAGCGGGACCCACAGAGCAGTTCTTC.

The rearrangement uses TRBV14 and TRBJ1-2, with 7 nucleotides matching TRBD1. The junction had 5 bases not matched to a gene; V was cut back by 0 bases and J by 4 bases. CDR1 is SGHDN, CDR2 FVKESK, per germline. The CDR3 sequence is 15 residues long. CDR3 DNA sequence: TGTGCCAGCAGCCAAGAGTCAGGGGGAATCTATGGCTACACCTTC. Translation: CASSQESGGIYGYTF.

DNA of the CDR3: TGTGCCAGCAGTTTTCGCGCACTAGCGGGAGGATCCGCTTCGGATACGCAGTATTTT. Translated, it gives CASSFRALAGGSASDTQYF. The chain has TRBV28 and TRBJ2-3; 12 bases line up with TRBD2. With 3 bases clipped from V and 6 bases from J, the junction kept 16 bases outside the gene matches. Germline loops: CDR1 MDHEN, CDR2 SYDVKM. This CDR3 is built from 19 residues.

This sequence joins TRBV19 and TRBJ1-6; 8 nucleotides align to TRBD1. Germline V gene lookup returns CDR1 LNHDA and CDR2 SQIVND (reference sequence). The junction had 5 bases not matched to a gene; V was cut back by 2 bases and J by 5 bases. This CDR3 spans 16 amino acids. CDR3 coding DNA: TGTGCCAGTAGTATAAGTGCGGGACAGGATAATTCACCCCTCCACTTT. Protein product: CASSISAGQDNSPLHF.

In its sample, this clone was seen once. This chain uses TRBV2 with TRBJ1-2, with D maybe TRBD1 (6 bases). This CDR3 is 14 amino acids long. Trimming removed 2 bases at V and 6 bases at J, with 13 bases between. Per germline, CDR1 SNHLY and CDR2 FYNNEI. CDR3 in DNA: TGTGCCAGCAGTGAATCCACCAGGGGCAATGGCTACACCTTC. Translation: CASSESTRGNGYTF.

This rearrangement joins TRBV5-1 to TRBJ2-1, with D perhaps TRBD2 (6 bases). This CDR3 has 14 residues. Trimming shortened V by 6 bases and J by 2 bases, and 12 bases separated the two germline ends. Per germline, CDR1 SGHRS and CDR2 YFSETQ. This CDR3 reads CASTFGGTYNEQFF. The DNA for the CDR3 is TGCGCCAGCACCTTCGGGGGAACCTACAATGAGCAGTTCTTC.

The CDR3 loop is CSVEAGGHSKNIQYF. CDR3 in DNA: TGCAGCGTTGAGGCGGGTGGCCACTCCAAAAACATTCAGTACTTC. J is TRBJ2-4 and V is TRBV29-1, with a weak D call TRBD2 (5 bases). This CDR3 region has 15 residues. Germline CDR1 reads SQVTM; CDR2 reads ANQGSEA. Trimming shortened V by 3 bases and J by 2 bases, and 14 bases separated the two germline ends.

This clone was seen a few times. CDR3: CASSLAGTASGANVLTF. The DNA of the CDR3 is TGCGCCAGCAGCTTGGCCGGGACAGCCTCTGGGGCCAACGTCCTGACTTTC. J is TRBJ2-6 and V is TRBV5-1; 7 nucleotides agree with TRBD1. The CDR3 has 17 amino acids. Germline V gene sequence: CDR1 SGHRS, CDR2 YFSETQ. V dropped 0 bases and J dropped 0; count of bases not matched to a gene: 3. The whole variable domain, remainder taken from reference TRBV5-1 and TRBJ2-6, is KAGVTQTPRYLIKTRGQQVTLSCSPISGHRSVSWYQQTPGQGLQFLFEYFSETQRNKGNFPGRFSGRQFSNSRSEMNVSTLELGDSALYLCASSLAGTASGANVLTFGAGSRLTVL.

The chain recombines TRBV19 with TRBJ1-4; 9 bases line up with TRBD1. The CDR3 runs to 14 residues. V shed 3 bases, J shed 9 bases, and the junction held 5 bases outside the gene matches. Germline V gene lookup returns CDR1 LNHDA and CDR2 SQIVND (reference sequence). CDR3 sequence reads: CASSIFGQGKKLFF. CDR3 DNA sequence: TGTGCCAGTAGTATTTTCGGACAGGGGAAAAAACTGTTTTTT.